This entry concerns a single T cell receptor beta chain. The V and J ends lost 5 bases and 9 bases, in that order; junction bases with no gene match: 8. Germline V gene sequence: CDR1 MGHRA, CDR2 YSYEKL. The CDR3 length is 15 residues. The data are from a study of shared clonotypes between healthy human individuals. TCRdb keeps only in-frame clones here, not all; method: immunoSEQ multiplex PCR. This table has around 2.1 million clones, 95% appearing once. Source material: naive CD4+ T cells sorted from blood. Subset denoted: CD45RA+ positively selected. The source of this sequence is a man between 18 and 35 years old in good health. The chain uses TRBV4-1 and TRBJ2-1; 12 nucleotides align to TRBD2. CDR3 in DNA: TGCGCCAGCAGCTCCCCTAGCGGGAGGGCCGTTGAGCAGTTCTTC. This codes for CASSSPSGRAVEQFF.